Shown below are 21 T cell receptor beta chains from a single sample sequenced in a study of blood T cell repertoires in COVID-19 (dated by TCRdb to about 2020). Library preparation was by the immunoSEQ multiplex PCR assay. TCRdb provides this immuneACCESS table in a form limited to in-frame rearrangements. Some clones are lacking; in checked studies, under half of them reflect an unresolved V gene, and why the rest are absent is not known. A total of about 210,000 clones appear in this sample, 80% to 85% of them only once. The ten largest clones capture about 8.9% of the sample. The material sequenced was PBMCs or T cells enriched from blood (not recorded which). The receptors were sampled from a woman between 45 and 65 years old with acute COVID-19.

The chain employs TRBV29-1 and TRBJ2-5; D possibly corresponds to TRBD1 (5 bases). Trimming removed 4 bases from V and 5 bases from J, with 14 bases in between. CDR1 is SQVTM, CDR2 ANQGSEA, per germline. The CDR3 extends over 13 amino acids. Here the CDR3 reads CSVVQGLGETQYF. The CDR3 DNA is TGCAGCGTTGTTCAGGGTTTAGGGGAGACCCAGTACTTC.

This clone was observed once. This chain uses TRBV12-3 or TRBV12-4 with TRBJ1-3, with no clear D. V lost 6 bases and J lost 4, with 10 bases in between. This CDR3 contains 13 residues. CDR3 bases: TGTGCCAGCAGCAAACTACAAGGAAACACCATATATTTT. This codes for CASSKLQGNTIYF.

V gene TRBV4-3 combines with J gene TRBJ1-6, with 8 nucleotides matching TRBD1. In germline, CDR1 is LGHNA, CDR2 YSLEER. Trimming at V came to 4 bases and at J to 5 bases, leaving 10 bases not matched to a gene. The CDR3 is 17 amino acids. The CDR3 here is CASSPGQGRQDNSPLHF. The CDR3, as DNA: TGCGCCAGCAGCCCTGGACAGGGCCGACAAGATAATTCACCCCTCCACTTT.

V gene TRBV25-1 combines with J gene TRBJ2-1; the match to TRBD2 covers 8 bases. The germline CDR1 and CDR2 sequences are MGHDK and SYGVNS. This CDR3 contains 17 residues. The ends lost 3 bases at V and 7 bases at J; junction bases unmatched: 14. The CDR3 DNA is TGTGCCAGCAGTGACCCACGAACTAGCGGCCTTGGGAATGAGCAGTTCTTC. Protein: CASSDPRTSGLGNEQFF.

This clone was recorded only once. This rearrangement joins TRBV2 to TRBJ2-7, with D perhaps matching TRBD1 (6 bases). From germline, CDR1 is SNHLY and CDR2 FYNNEI. The CDR3 spans 13 residues. V was pared by 2 bases and J by 3 bases, with 8 bases between. Here the CDR3 reads CASSEQGSYEQYF. CDR3 DNA: TGTGCCAGCAGTGAACAGGGGAGCTACGAGCAGTACTTC.

This chain links TRBV9 with TRBJ2-3, with 7 nucleotides matching TRBD2. V was pared by 6 bases and J by 6 bases, with 13 bases of the junction left unmatched. The length of the CDR3 is 15 residues. From germline, CDR1 is SGDLS and CDR2 YYNGEE. For the CDR3, the DNA is TGTGCCAGCACCCCCGTCGGAGGGCGGGGGGATACGCAGTATTTT. Translated: CASTPVGGRGDTQYF.

The chain combines TRBV4-3 with TRBJ2-3; 8 positions agree with TRBD1. CDR3 length equals 17 residues. CDR1 is LGHNA and CDR2 is YSLEER in the germline V gene. The V gene end was trimmed by 2 bases and the J gene end by 1 base; junction bases not matched to a gene: 8. As DNA, the CDR3 is TGCGCCAGCAGCCAACACAGACAGGGGATAGGCACAGATACGCAGTATTTT. Its protein product is CASSQHRQGIGTDTQYF.

This clone was seen a handful of times. The chain links TRBV7-3 to TRBJ2-2; weak D call: TRBD2 (6 bases). There are 16 residues in the CDR3. CDR1 is SGHTA and CDR2 is FQGTGA in the germline V gene. V gave up 0 bases and J gave up 0 bases, with 8 bases separating them. The DNA of the CDR3 is TGTGCCAGCAGCTTAACCGGGACTGCGAACACCGGGGAGCTGTTTTTT. Translated, it gives CASSLTGTANTGELFF.

The chain is built from TRBV6-6 and TRBJ2-7, with TRBD2 matching over 11 bases. The CDR3 length is 15 residues. Germline V gene sequence: CDR1 MNHNY, CDR2 SVGAGI (reference sequence). Germline trimming cut 11 bases from V and 6 bases from J; bases unmatched to any gene: 15. The CDR3: CAAATVAGGPGEQYF. In nucleotides, the CDR3 is TGTGCCGCCGCCACTGTAGCGGGAGGGCCAGGCGAGCAGTACTTC.

The chain recombines TRBV10-1 with TRBJ2-1; D is undetermined. The CDR3 extends over 12 amino acids. V lost 9 bases, J lost 6 bases, and 12 bases lay in between. CDR1 is WNHNN, CDR2 SYGVQD, per germline (reference sequence). CDR3 protein: CASAASVNEQFF. CDR3 DNA sequence: TGCGCCAGTGCGGCCTCCGTCAATGAGCAGTTCTTC.

This clone has just one count. The chain combines TRBV24-1 with TRBJ2-1; 8 bases agree with TRBD1. The CDR3 is 16 amino acids. V shed 1 base, J shed 3 bases, and the junction held 4 bases outside the gene matches. CDR1 and CDR2 (germline): KGHDR, SFDVKD. The chain's CDR3 is CATSDFRTGSYNEQFF. Written as DNA, the CDR3 is TGTGCCACCAGTGATTTTAGGACAGGGAGCTACAATGAGCAGTTCTTC.

CDR3 protein: CASSYSPGEPRNTEAFF. CDR3 DNA: TGTGCCAGCAGCTACTCCCCAGGGGAGCCCCGGAACACTGAAGCTTTCTTT. This chain connects TRBV5-5 to TRBJ1-1; D is possibly TRBD1 (6 bases). Germline assignment: CDR1 SGHKS and CDR2 YYEKEE (reference sequence). V lost 3 bases to trimming and J lost 1 base, with 19 bases between them. The length of the CDR3 is 17 residues. Using reference TRBV5-5 and TRBJ1-1 for the parts outside the CDR3, the full variable domain is DAGVTQSPTHLIKTRGQQVTLRCSPISGHKSVSWYQQVLGQGPQFIFQYYEKEERGRGNFPDRFSARQFPNYSSELNVNALLLGDSALYLCASSYSPGEPRNTEAFFGQGTRLTVV.

The gene calls are TRBV5-4 and TRBJ2-4, with 15 bases matching TRBD2. The junction had 8 bases not matched to a gene; V was cut back by 7 bases and J by 0 bases. There are 18 residues in the CDR3. Germline V gene sequence: CDR1 SGHNT, CDR2 YYREEE (reference sequence). The CDR3 region is CASGPGLAGGGAKNIQYF. CDR3 in DNA: TGTGCCAGCGGTCCGGGACTAGCGGGGGGTGGAGCCAAAAACATTCAGTACTTC.

This sequence joins TRBV6-5 and TRBJ2-2; D gene uncertain. The germline gives CDR1 MNHEY, CDR2 SVGAGI. V gave up 8 bases and J gave up 6 bases, with 13 bases separating them. This CDR3 has 13 amino acids. CDR3 sequence (DNA): TGTGCCAGCCAGCTAGATCCTCCCGGGGAGCTGTTTTTT. Its protein product is CASQLDPPGELFF.

CDR3 amino acids: CASSLEGRTGNTIYF. CDR3 bases: TGTGCCAGCAGTTTAGAGGGCAGGACTGGAAACACCATATATTTT. This chain links TRBV28 with TRBJ1-3, with D unresolved. The CDR3 spans 15 residues. CDR1 and CDR2 (germline): MDHEN, SYDVKM. V was clipped by 2 bases and J by 2 bases, with 10 bases between them.

The J gene is TRBJ2-1, the V gene TRBV6-5, with 10 bases identical to TRBD2. The CDR3 loop spans 15 amino acids. The V gene end was trimmed by 7 bases and the J gene end by 8 bases; junction bases not matched to a gene: 11. CDR1 and CDR2 from the germline V gene are MNHEY and SVGAGI. The CDR3 nucleotides are TGTGCCAGCATGGCTAGCGGGAGCGGATTATATGAGCAGTTCTTC. This sequence encodes CASMASGSGLYEQFF.

The chain carries TRBV5-1 and TRBJ1-1; 7 bases are a match to TRBD1. Unmatched junction bases numbered 8, after V lost 0 bases and J lost 3 bases. Germline V gene data show CDR1 as SGHRS and CDR2 as YFSETQ. This CDR3 has 16 residues. CDR3 in amino acids: CASSLATGTVHTEAFF. The DNA of the CDR3 is TGCGCCAGCAGCTTGGCGACAGGGACGGTGCACACTGAAGCTTTCTTT. Combining the CDR3 with reference TRBV5-1 and TRBJ1-1 gives the whole variable domain KAGVTQTPRYLIKTRGQQVTLSCSPISGHRSVSWYQQTPGQGLQFLFEYFSETQRNKGNFPGRFSGRQFSNSRSEMNVSTLELGDSALYLCASSLATGTVHTEAFFGQGTRLTVV.

This clone was counted once. The V and J genes are TRBV4-1 and TRBJ1-4, with 8 bases fitting TRBD1. This CDR3 is built from 16 residues. The germline V gene has CDR1 MGHRA and CDR2 YSYEKL. V shed 1 base and J 3 bases; nucleotides not matched to a gene: 4. The CDR3 DNA sequence: TGCGCCAGCAGCCAAGCAGGGGGCGGGGCTAATGAAAAACTGTTTTTT. Translated: CASSQAGGGANEKLFF.

The rearrangement links TRBV19 to TRBJ1-3; TRBD1 matches at 8 bases. Germline V gene lookup returns CDR1 LNHDA and CDR2 SQIVND (reference sequence). CDR3 length: 15 amino acids. V was pared by 3 bases and J by 2 bases, with 3 bases of the junction left unmatched. For the CDR3, the DNA is TGTGCCAGTAGTATCAGGACAGGGCCTGGAAACACCATATATTTT. Protein: CASSIRTGPGNTIYF.

This clone was recorded once. The rearrangement uses TRBV12-3 or TRBV12-4 and TRBJ1-6; TRBD1 agrees at 9 bases. The CDR3 length is 13 residues. V lost 6 bases, J lost 9 bases, and 3 bases stayed unmatched. The CDR3 protein is CASRGQGFSPLHF. The DNA of the CDR3 is TGTGCCAGCAGGGGACAGGGTTTTTCACCCCTCCACTTT.

The count of this clone is one. The V and J genes are TRBV3-1 (or the pseudogene TRBV3-2) and TRBJ1-2; 11 nucleotides align to TRBD1. CDR1 LGHDT and CDR2 YNNKEL come from the germline V gene (reference sequence). J was trimmed by 7 bases and V by 5 bases; bases with no gene match: 12. This CDR3 has 16 amino acids. Written as DNA, the CDR3 is TGTGCCAGCAGCTATACAGGGACAGGGGGAAATGGTGGCTACACCTTC. The encoded protein is CASSYTGTGGNGGYTF.